Shown below are 27 T cell receptor beta chains from a single sample sequenced in a study of cytomegalovirus exposure and HLA in healthy donors. This PCR relied on a set of 60 Vbeta primers and 13 Jbeta primers. Using immunoSEQ multiplex PCR, the repertoire was profiled, and TCRdb retains in-frame clones only, with some absent. The sample consists of nearly 95,000 clones, roughly three quarters of them appearing once. Sequenced sample: PBMCs. Receptors were obtained from a woman aged 40-49 years in good health and CMV-seronegative.

This clone showed up just a few times. V gene TRBV30 combines with J gene TRBJ1-2; tentative D call: TRBD1 (5 bases). Per germline, CDR1 GTSNPN and CDR2 SVGIG (reference sequence). V lost 3 bases to trimming and J lost 6 bases, with 14 bases between them. The CDR3 runs 13 residues. The chain's CDR3 is CAWRIGRENGYTF. The DNA of the CDR3 is TGTGCCTGGAGGATTGGCAGGGAAAATGGCTACACCTTC. Full variable domain (missing parts from reference TRBV30 and TRBJ1-2): SQTIHQWPATLVQPVGSPLSLECTVEGTSNPNLYWYRQAAGRGLQLLFYSVGIGQISSEVPQNLSASRPQDRQFILSSKKLLLSDSGFYLCAWRIGRENGYTFGSGTRLTVV.

The J gene is TRBJ1-1, the V gene TRBV4-1; D remains unclear. V was pared by 3 bases and J by 2 bases, with 10 bases between. The CDR3 totals 14 residues. Germline CDR1 reads MGHRA; CDR2 reads YSYEKL. The CDR3 spells CASSHESVNTEAFF. CDR3 bases: TGCGCCAGCAGCCATGAGTCCGTTAACACTGAAGCTTTCTTT.

This sequence joins TRBV19 and TRBJ1-6; D remains unclear. Trimming removed 3 bases from V and 10 bases from J, with 19 bases in between. The CDR3 contains 16 residues. Germline CDR1 and CDR2: LNHDA and SQIVND (reference sequence). The CDR3 sequence is CASSIEAGIARSPLHF. The CDR3 nucleotides are TGTGCCAGTAGTATTGAGGCAGGAATAGCGCGATCACCCCTCCACTTT.

V usage is TRBV7-2 and J usage is TRBJ2-1; 9 bases match TRBD2. Trimming at V came to 1 base and at J to 7 bases, leaving 8 bases not matched to a gene. Germline loops: CDR1 SGHTA, CDR2 FQGNSA. The CDR3 length is 16 residues. The CDR3 reads CASSLGPAGGRNEQFF. The CDR3 DNA sequence: TGTGCCAGCAGCTTAGGTCCAGCGGGGGGCAGAAATGAGCAGTTCTTC.

The chain has TRBV28 and TRBJ1-5; TRBD1 might be the D (6 bases). Trimming removed 5 bases at V and 2 bases at J, with 10 bases between. There are 14 residues in the CDR3. CDR1 is MDHEN, CDR2 SYDVKM, per germline. The CDR3 nucleotides are TGTGCCAGCAGTGGGCCAGGGGGCAATCAGCCCCAGCATTTT. Protein product: CASSGPGGNQPQHF.

The chain joins TRBV19 to TRBJ1-5, with TRBD1 matching 8 bases. This CDR3 contains 13 residues. The germline V gene has CDR1 LNHDA and CDR2 SQIVND (reference sequence). Trimming took 6 bases from V and 7 from J; bases not matched to a gene: 5. The CDR3 sequence is CASRETGAQPQHF. The CDR3 DNA reads TGTGCCAGTAGAGAGACAGGGGCCCAGCCCCAGCATTTT. The whole variable domain, remainder taken from reference TRBV19 and TRBJ1-5, is DGGITQSPKYLFRKEGQNVTLSCEQNLNHDAMYWYRQDPGQGLRLIYYSQIVNDFQKGDIAEGYSVSREKKESFPLTVTSAQKNPTAFYLCASRETGAQPQHFGDGTRLSIL.

This chain uses TRBV11-2 with TRBJ1-2, with 7 positions matching TRBD1. Unmatched junction bases numbered 15, after V lost 2 bases and J lost 6 bases. Germline lookup yields CDR1 SGHAT and CDR2 FQNNGV. This CDR3 contains 17 residues. The CDR3 is CASSLSIIQGGTDGYTF. The CDR3 DNA reads TGTGCCAGCAGCTTATCCATAATCCAAGGGGGCACGGATGGCTACACCTTC. Using reference TRBV11-2 and TRBJ1-2 for the parts outside the CDR3, the full variable domain is EAGVAQSPRYKIIEKRQSVAFWCNPISGHATLYWYQQILGQGPKLLIQFQNNGVVDDSQLPKDRFSAERLKGVDSTLKIQPAKLEDSAVYLCASSLSIIQGGTDGYTFGSGTRLTVV.

V gene TRBV7-3 combines with J gene TRBJ1-1; D is undetermined. The germline V and J ends were trimmed by 3 bases and 5 bases, with 10 bases remaining between them. CDR1 is SGHTA and CDR2 is FQGTGA in the germline V gene. This CDR3 is 13 amino acids long. The CDR3 DNA reads TGTGCCAGCAGCTTCACGGGTCAGACTGAAGCTTTCTTT. Its protein is CASSFTGQTEAFF.

This rearrangement joins TRBV7-9 to TRBJ2-1; D is possibly TRBD1 (5 bases). Trimming left V 2 bases short and J 3 bases short, with 11 bases between. The CDR3 totals 15 residues. Germline V CDR1 and CDR2: SEHNR, FQNEAQ (reference sequence). CDR3 residues: CASSLKVQDYNEQFF. The CDR3 DNA reads TGTGCCAGCAGCTTAAAGGTACAGGACTACAATGAGCAGTTCTTC.

The CDR3 coding sequence is TGTGCCAGCAGCCCCAAGGGGGAGTCGTTGGAAAAACTGTTTTTT. Translating it yields CASSPKGESLEKLFF. This chain joins TRBV5-6 and TRBJ1-4; TRBD1 is a possible D gene (6 bases). The CDR3 covers 15 residues. Per the germline V gene, CDR1 is SGHDT and CDR2 is YYEEEE. With 4 bases removed from V and 8 bases from J, the gap between germline ends came to 18 bases.

CDR3 region: CASSTGTGVGNTIYF. For the CDR3, the DNA is TGTGCCAGCAGTACGGGGACAGGGGTAGGAAACACCATATATTTT. The chain couples TRBV28 to TRBJ1-3; 10 bases map to TRBD1. Germline loops: CDR1 MDHEN, CDR2 SYDVKM. V lost 5 bases to trimming and J lost 4 bases; unmatched junction nucleotides: 5. CDR3 length: 15 residues.

This chain connects TRBV27 to TRBJ2-3; TRBD1 aligns across 7 bases. The germline V gene encodes CDR1 MNHEY and CDR2 SMNVEV (reference sequence). This CDR3 is built from 15 residues. V shed 5 bases and J 4 bases; nucleotides not matched to a gene: 9. The CDR3 coding sequence is TGTGCCAGCAGTCCACAGCCGCAGGGGGCAGATACGCAGTATTTT. Translation gives CASSPQPQGADTQYF.

Regarding this clone: Other DNA sequences in the sample encode the same CDR3. The chain carries TRBV11-2 and TRBJ2-5; 7 bases are shared with TRBD1. Per germline, CDR1 SGHAT and CDR2 FQNNGV. With V trimmed by 1 base and J by 5 bases, 4 bases remained unmatched. The CDR3 contains 14 residues. The DNA of the CDR3 is TGTGCCAGCAGCTTAGTCGAGGGGGCGGAGACCCAGTACTTC. It translates to CASSLVEGAETQYF.

The V call is TRBV5-1, the J call TRBJ2-7; a weak D match, TRBD1 (6 bases). CDR3 length equals 13 residues. V was trimmed by 3 bases and J by 2 bases, leaving 9 bases between them. CDR1 and CDR2 (germline): SGHRS, YFSETQ. The CDR3 is CASSSPGAYEQYF. CDR3 nucleotides: TGCGCCAGCAGCTCACCAGGGGCCTACGAGCAGTACTTC.

The V and J genes are TRBV4-2 and TRBJ2-1; 8 nucleotides match TRBD2. V shed 0 bases, J shed 9 bases, and the junction held 13 bases outside the gene matches. This CDR3 region has 17 residues. Germline V lookup: CDR1 LGHNA, CDR2 YNFKEQ. The CDR3: CASSQDRLSGGASEQFF. The CDR3 DNA sequence: TGTGCCAGCAGCCAAGATCGGTTGTCCGGGGGGGCCAGTGAGCAGTTCTTC.

The chain carries TRBV29-1 and TRBJ2-7; 7 bases line up with TRBD1. This CDR3 is 10 amino acids long. CDR1 is SQVTM, CDR2 ANQGSEA, per germline. The V and J ends lost 3 bases and 7 bases, in that order; junction bases with no gene match: 0. The CDR3 loop is CSVETGEQYF. CDR3 DNA: TGCAGCGTTGAGACAGGGGAGCAGTACTTC.

The chain combines TRBV7-7 with TRBJ2-1, with D perhaps matching TRBD2 (6 bases). With 5 bases removed from V and 9 bases from J, the gap between germline ends came to 14 bases. The length of the CDR3 is 13 residues. From germline, CDR1 is SSHAT and CDR2 FNYEAQ (reference sequence). CDR3 amino acids: CASSKNRGGEQFF. In DNA form, the CDR3 reads TGTGCCAGCAGCAAGAACCGGGGAGGTGAGCAGTTCTTC.

The chain uses TRBV9 and TRBJ2-7, with D tentatively TRBD2 (6 bases). Per germline, CDR1 SGDLS and CDR2 YYNGEE. The length of the CDR3 is 14 residues. V lost 4 bases and J lost 5, with 16 bases in between. As DNA, the CDR3 is TGTGCCAGCAGCCTAGGAGGAGGGGTACACGAGCAGTACTTC. Residues: CASSLGGGVHEQYF.

This clone was detected a few times. The chain recombines TRBV6-5 with TRBJ2-1, with 7 bases lining up with TRBD1. The J segment lost 8 bases and the V segment lost 0 bases, leaving 10 bases of the junction unmatched. The CDR3 has 16 residues. From germline, CDR1 is MNHEY and CDR2 SVGAGI. This CDR3 is CASSYSAVQGIDEQFF. CDR3 bases: TGTGCCAGCAGTTACTCGGCCGTACAGGGGATCGATGAGCAGTTCTTC.

There are a few counts of this clone. The chain employs TRBV2 and TRBJ1-5; D perhaps matches TRBD1 (5 bases). The CDR3 loop spans 14 amino acids. Germline CDR1 SNHLY, CDR2 FYNNEI. The germline V and J ends were trimmed by 4 bases and 2 bases, with 9 bases remaining between them. Written as DNA, the CDR3 is TGTGCCAGCAGTGGCAGGGCGGGCAATCAGCCCCAGCATTTT. Translation: CASSGRAGNQPQHF.

This clone was seen at least ten times. The V and J genes are TRBV5-1 and TRBJ2-7; perhaps TRBD1 as D (7 bases). The length of the CDR3 is 14 residues. The V end lost 3 bases, the J end lost 3 bases, and 13 bases lay between the germline ends. CDR1 is SGHRS and CDR2 is YFSETQ in the germline V gene. DNA for the CDR3: TGCGCCAGCAGCTCATCAGGGGGGAACTACGAGCAGTACTTC. It yields the protein CASSSSGGNYEQYF.

This sequence joins TRBV20-1 and TRBJ1-5; D may be TRBD1 (5 bases). The V end was cut by 6 bases, the J end by 7 bases, with 10 bases between. Germline V gives CDR1 DFQATT, CDR2 SNEGSKA (reference sequence). The CDR3 extends over 11 amino acids. The CDR3 region is CSAIDSQPQHF. CDR3 in DNA: TGCAGTGCCATCGACAGCCAGCCCCAGCATTTT.

The rearrangement uses TRBV7-3 and TRBJ2-6; D gene ambiguous. Germline CDR1 is SGHTA and CDR2 is FQGTGA. The CDR3 has 17 residues. V shed 5 bases and J shed 0 bases, with 14 bases lying between them. The CDR3 protein is CASSPKLSGSGANVLTF. The DNA of the CDR3 is TGTGCCAGCAGCCCCAAACTAAGTGGCTCTGGGGCCAACGTCCTGACTTTC.

The CDR3 DNA sequence: TGTGCCAGCAGCGAGGGGACAGGGAACTATGGCTACACCTTC. Translated, it gives CASSEGTGNYGYTF. The chain joins TRBV9 to TRBJ1-2, with 9 nucleotides matching TRBD1. This CDR3 has 14 residues. The V gene end was trimmed by 3 bases and the J gene end by 2 bases; junction bases not matched to a gene: 2. Germline CDR1 reads SGDLS; CDR2 reads YYNGEE.

This clone was seen a single time. V and J are TRBV6-5 and TRBJ1-3; D unresolved. V was clipped by 5 bases and J by 4 bases, with 9 bases between them. CDR1 MNHEY and CDR2 SVGAGI come from the germline V gene. CDR3 size: 13 residues. The CDR3 loop is CASSPGLGNTIYF. DNA of the CDR3: TGTGCCAGCAGTCCCGGTCTCGGAAACACCATATATTTT.

The V call is TRBV2, the J call TRBJ1-4, with 8 bases matching TRBD1. V was clipped by 6 bases and J by 8 bases; unmatched bases: 11. The CDR3 length is 15 residues. From germline, CDR1 is SNHLY and CDR2 FYNNEI. This CDR3 is CASRGYRQGPEKLFF. The CDR3 DNA reads TGTGCCAGCAGGGGATATAGACAGGGGCCAGAAAAACTGTTTTTT.

This chain links TRBV30 with TRBJ1-2, with D unresolved. Trimming shortened V by 0 bases and J by 7 bases, and 15 bases separated the two germline ends. Per germline, CDR1 GTSNPN and CDR2 SVGIG (reference sequence). The length of the CDR3 is 14 residues. The chain's CDR3 is CAWSVPGRSSGYTF. Written as DNA, the CDR3 is TGTGCCTGGAGTGTACCCGGCAGGTCGTCTGGCTACACCTTC.